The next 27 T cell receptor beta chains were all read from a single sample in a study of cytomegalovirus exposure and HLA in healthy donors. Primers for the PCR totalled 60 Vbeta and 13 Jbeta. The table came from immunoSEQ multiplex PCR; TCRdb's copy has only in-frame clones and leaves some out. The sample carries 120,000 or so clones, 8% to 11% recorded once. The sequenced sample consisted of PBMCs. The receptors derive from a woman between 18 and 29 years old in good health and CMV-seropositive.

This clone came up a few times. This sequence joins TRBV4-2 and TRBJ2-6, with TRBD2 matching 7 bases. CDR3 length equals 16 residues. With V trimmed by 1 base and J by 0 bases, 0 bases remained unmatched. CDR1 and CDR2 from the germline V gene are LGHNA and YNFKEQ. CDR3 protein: CASSQGGGSGANVLTF. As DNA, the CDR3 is TGTGCCAGCAGCCAAGGGGGGGGCTCTGGGGCCAACGTCCTGACTTTC.

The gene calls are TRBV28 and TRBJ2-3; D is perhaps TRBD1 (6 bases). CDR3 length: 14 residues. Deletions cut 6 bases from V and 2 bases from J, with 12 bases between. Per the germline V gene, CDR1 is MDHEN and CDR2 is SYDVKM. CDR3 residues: CASSPGENTDTQYF. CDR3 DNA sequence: TGTGCCAGCAGCCCAGGGGAAAACACAGATACGCAGTATTTT. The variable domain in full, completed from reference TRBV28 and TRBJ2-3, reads DVKVTQSSRYLVKRTGEKVFLECVQDMDHENMFWYRQDPGLGLRLIYFSYDVKMKEKGDIPEGYSVSREKKERFSLILESASTNQTSMYLCASSPGENTDTQYFGPGTRLTVL.

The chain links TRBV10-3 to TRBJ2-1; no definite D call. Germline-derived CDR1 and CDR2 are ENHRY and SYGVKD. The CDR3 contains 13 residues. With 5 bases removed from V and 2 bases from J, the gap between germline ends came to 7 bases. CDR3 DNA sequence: TGTGCCATCAGTCCTCAGACCTACAATGAGCAGTTCTTC. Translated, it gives CAISPQTYNEQFF.

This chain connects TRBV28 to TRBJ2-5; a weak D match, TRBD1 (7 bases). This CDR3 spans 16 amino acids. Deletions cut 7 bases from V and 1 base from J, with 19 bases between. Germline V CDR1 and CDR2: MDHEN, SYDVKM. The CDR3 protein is CASTVGGTVSQETQYF. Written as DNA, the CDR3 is TGTGCCAGCACTGTTGGCGGGACAGTAAGCCAAGAGACCCAGTACTTC.

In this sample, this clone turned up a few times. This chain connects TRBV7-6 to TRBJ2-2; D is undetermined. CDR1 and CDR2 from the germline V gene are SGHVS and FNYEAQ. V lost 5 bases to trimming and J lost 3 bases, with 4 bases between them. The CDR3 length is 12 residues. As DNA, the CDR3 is TGTGCCAGCAGCCCAGACACCGGGGAGCTGTTTTTT. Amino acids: CASSPDTGELFF.

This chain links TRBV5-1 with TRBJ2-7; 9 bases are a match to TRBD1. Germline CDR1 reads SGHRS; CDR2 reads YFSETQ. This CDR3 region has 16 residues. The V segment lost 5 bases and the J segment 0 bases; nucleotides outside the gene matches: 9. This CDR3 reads CASRHGGTGNSYEQYF. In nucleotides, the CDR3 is TGCGCCAGCAGACACGGCGGGACAGGGAACTCCTACGAGCAGTACTTC.

CDR3 nucleotides: TGCGCCAGCAGCCAAGAAACAAGGAGCAAAGAGCAGTACTTC. It yields the protein CASSQETRSKEQYF. The rearrangement uses TRBV4-1 and TRBJ2-7; D not certain. This CDR3 is built from 14 residues. Germline CDR1 reads MGHRA; CDR2 reads YSYEKL. The ends were cut back, 0 bases at V and 7 bases at J, with 13 bases in the middle.

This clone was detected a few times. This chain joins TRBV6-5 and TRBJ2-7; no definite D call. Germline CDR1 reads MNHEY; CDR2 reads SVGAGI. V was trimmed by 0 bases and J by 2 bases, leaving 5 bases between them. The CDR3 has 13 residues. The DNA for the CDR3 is TGTGCCAGCAGTTACTCAACAGCCTACGAGCAGTACTTC. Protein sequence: CASSYSTAYEQYF.

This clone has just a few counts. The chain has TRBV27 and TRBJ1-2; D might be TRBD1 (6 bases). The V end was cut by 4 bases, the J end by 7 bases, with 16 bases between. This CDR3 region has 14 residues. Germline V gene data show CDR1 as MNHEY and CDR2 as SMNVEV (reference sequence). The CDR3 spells CASSSITPRGGYTF. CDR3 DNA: TGTGCCAGCAGTTCAATAACCCCCAGGGGTGGCTACACCTTC.

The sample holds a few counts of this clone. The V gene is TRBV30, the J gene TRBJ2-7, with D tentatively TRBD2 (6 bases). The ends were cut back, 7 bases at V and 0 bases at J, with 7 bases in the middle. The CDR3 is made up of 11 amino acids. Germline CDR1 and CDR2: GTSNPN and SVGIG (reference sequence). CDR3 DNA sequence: TGTGCCTCGGGAGTCTCCTACGAGCAGTACTTC. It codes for CASGVSYEQYF.

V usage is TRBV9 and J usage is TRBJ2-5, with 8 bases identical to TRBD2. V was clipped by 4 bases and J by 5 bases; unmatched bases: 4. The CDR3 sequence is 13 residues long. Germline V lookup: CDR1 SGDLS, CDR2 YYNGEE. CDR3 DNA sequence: TGTGCCAGCAGCACGGGACTAGTGGAGACCCAGTACTTC. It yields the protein CASSTGLVETQYF.

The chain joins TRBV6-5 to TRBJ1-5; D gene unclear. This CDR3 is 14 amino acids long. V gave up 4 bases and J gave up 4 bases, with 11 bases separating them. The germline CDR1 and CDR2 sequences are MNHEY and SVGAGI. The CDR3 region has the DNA TGTGCCAGCAGTTTGGTACAGTGGAATCAGCCCCAGCATTTT. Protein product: CASSLVQWNQPQHF.

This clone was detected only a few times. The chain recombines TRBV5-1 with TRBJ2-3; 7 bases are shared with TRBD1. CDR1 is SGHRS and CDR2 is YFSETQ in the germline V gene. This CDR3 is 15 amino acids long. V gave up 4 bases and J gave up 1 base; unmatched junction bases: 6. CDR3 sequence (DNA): TGCGCCAGCAGCACCCAGGGGGACCGCACAGATACGCAGTATTTT. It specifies CASSTQGDRTDTQYF.

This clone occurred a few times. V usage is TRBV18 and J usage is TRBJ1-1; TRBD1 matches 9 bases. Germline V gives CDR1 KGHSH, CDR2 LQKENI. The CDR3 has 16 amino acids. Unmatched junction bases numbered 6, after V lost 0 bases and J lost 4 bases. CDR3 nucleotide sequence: TGTGCCAGCTCACCACCGGGAGGACAGGGGACCACTGAAGCTTTCTTT. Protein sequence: CASSPPGGQGTTEAFF. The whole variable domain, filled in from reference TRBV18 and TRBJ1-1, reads NAGVMQNPRHLVRRRGQEARLRCSPMKGHSHVYWYRQLPEEGLKFMVYLQKENIIDESGMPKERFSAEFPKEGPSILRIQQVVRGDSAAYFCASSPPGGQGTTEAFFGQGTRLTVV.

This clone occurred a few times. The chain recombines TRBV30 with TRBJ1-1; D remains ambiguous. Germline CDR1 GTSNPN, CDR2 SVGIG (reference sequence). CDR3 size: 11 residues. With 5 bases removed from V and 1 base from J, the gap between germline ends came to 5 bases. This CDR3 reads CAWGRNTEAFF. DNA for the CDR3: TGTGCCTGGGGGAGGAACACTGAAGCTTTCTTT. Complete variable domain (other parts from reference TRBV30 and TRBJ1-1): SQTIHQWPATLVQPVGSPLSLECTVEGTSNPNLYWYRQAAGRGLQLLFYSVGIGQISSEVPQNLSASRPQDRQFILSSKKLLLSDSGFYLCAWGRNTEAFFGQGTRLTVV.

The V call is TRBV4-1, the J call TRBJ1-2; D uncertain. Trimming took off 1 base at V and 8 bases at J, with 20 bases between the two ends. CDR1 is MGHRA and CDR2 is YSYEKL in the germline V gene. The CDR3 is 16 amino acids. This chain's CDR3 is CASSQGEQTVLLGYTF. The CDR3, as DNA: TGCGCCAGCAGCCAAGGTGAGCAGACGGTCCTACTAGGCTACACCTTC.

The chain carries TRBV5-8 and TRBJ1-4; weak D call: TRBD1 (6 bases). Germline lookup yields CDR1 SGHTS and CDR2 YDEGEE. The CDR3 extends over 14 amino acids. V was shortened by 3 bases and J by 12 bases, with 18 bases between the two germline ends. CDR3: CASSYRVQGGELFF. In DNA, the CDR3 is TGTGCCAGCAGCTACCGGGTCCAAGGGGGGGAACTGTTTTTT.

The CDR3 nucleotides are TGTGCCAGCAGTGAAGTTGGGGGGTTCTCTGGCTACACCTTC. Protein: CASSEVGGFSGYTF. The genes are TRBV6-1 and TRBJ1-2, with TRBD1 as a possible D gene (5 bases). The CDR3 spans 14 residues. The V gene lost 1 base and the J gene lost 7 bases, with 13 bases spanning the gap. Germline V lookup: CDR1 MNHNS, CDR2 SASEGT.

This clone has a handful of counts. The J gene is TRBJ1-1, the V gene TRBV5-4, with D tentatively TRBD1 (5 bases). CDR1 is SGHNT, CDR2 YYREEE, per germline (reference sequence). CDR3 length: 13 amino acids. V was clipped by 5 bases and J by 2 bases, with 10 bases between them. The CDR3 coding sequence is TGTGCCAGCAGTCTCGACAGAAACACTGAAGCTTTCTTT. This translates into CASSLDRNTEAFF.

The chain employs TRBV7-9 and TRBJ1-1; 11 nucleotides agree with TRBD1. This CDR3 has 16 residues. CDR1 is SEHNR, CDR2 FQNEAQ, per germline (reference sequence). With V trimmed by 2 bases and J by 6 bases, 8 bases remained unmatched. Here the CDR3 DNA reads TGTGCCAGCAGCTTACGAGGGACAGGGGGGTTACCTGAAGCTTTCTTT. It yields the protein CASSLRGTGGLPEAFF.

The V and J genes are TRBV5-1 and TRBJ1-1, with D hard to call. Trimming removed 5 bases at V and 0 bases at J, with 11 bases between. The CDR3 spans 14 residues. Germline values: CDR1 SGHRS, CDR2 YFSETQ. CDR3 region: CASRDNHMNTEAFF. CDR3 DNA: TGCGCCAGCAGAGACAACCACATGAACACTGAAGCTTTCTTT.

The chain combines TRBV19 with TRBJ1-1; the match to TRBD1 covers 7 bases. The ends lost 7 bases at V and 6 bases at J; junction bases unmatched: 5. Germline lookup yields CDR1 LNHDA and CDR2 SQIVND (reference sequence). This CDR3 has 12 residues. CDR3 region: CASTGQSAEAFF. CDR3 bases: TGTGCCAGTACGGGACAGTCCGCTGAAGCTTTCTTT.

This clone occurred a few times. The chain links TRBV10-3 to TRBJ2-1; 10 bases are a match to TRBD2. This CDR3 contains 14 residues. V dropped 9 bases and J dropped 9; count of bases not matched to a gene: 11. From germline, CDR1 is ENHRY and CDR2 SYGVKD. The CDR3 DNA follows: TGTGCCATTCAGACTAGCGGGTATCTAGGTGAGCAGTTCTTC. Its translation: CAIQTSGYLGEQFF.

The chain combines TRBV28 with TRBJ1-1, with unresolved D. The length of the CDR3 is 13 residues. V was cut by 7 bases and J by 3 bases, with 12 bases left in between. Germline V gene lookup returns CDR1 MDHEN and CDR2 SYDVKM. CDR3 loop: CASMRRTYTEAFF. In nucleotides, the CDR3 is TGTGCCAGCATGAGGAGGACCTACACTGAAGCTTTCTTT.

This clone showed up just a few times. In DNA form, the CDR3 reads TGTGCCACCAGCAGTCGACAGGCCACTAGCGGGACCCCGTTGGAGACCCAGTACTTC. Translation: CATSSRQATSGTPLETQYF. This chain uses TRBV15 with TRBJ2-5, with 10 bases matching TRBD2. V gave up 3 bases and J gave up 5 bases; unmatched junction bases: 18. The CDR3 covers 19 residues. Germline loops: CDR1 LNHNV, CDR2 YYDKDF (reference sequence).

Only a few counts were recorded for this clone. CDR3 amino acids: CASSQETKGYYGYTF. Here the CDR3 DNA reads TGCGCCAGCAGCCAAGAAACTAAGGGGTACTATGGCTACACCTTC. J is TRBJ1-2 and V is TRBV4-1; TRBD1 might be the D (5 bases). The length of the CDR3 is 15 residues. CDR1 is MGHRA, CDR2 YSYEKL, per germline. V was trimmed by 0 bases and J by 3 bases, leaving 11 bases between them.

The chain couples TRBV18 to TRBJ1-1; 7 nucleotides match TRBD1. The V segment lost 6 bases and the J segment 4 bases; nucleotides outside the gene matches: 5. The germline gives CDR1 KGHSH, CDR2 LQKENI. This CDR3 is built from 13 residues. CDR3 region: CASSAGGLTEAFF. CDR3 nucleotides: TGTGCCAGCTCCGCAGGGGGGCTCACTGAAGCTTTCTTT. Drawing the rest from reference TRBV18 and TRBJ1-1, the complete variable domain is NAGVMQNPRHLVRRRGQEARLRCSPMKGHSHVYWYRQLPEEGLKFMVYLQKENIIDESGMPKERFSAEFPKEGPSILRIQQVVRGDSAAYFCASSAGGLTEAFFGQGTRLTVV.